This T cell receptor (beta chain) was recovered during a study of T cells in Graves' hyperthyroidism and ophthalmopathy. Researchers amplified the TCR beta CDR3 regions from RNA transcripts. An initial round of RT-PCR targeting the TCR CDR3 relied on the HTBI primer set. TCRdb re-called the multiplex PCR reads through MiXCR, storing one row per CDR3 protein. The sample yields about 600,000 distinct CDR3 sequences, approximately 15% seen once. The V gene's germline CDR1 is DFQATT and CDR2 SNEGSKA (reference sequence). The germline V and J ends were trimmed by 4 bases and 8 bases, with 33 bases remaining between them. The CDR3 extends over 19 amino acids.

Material: blood. The clonotype was recovered from a woman in her 40s with Graves' ophthalmopathy. The rearrangement joins TRBV20-1 to TRBJ2-1; D possibly matches TRBD1 or TRBD2 (8 bases each). CDR3 sequence: CSANGLAGGIAGGADEQFF. The DNA for the CDR3 is TGCAGTGCTAACGGTCTCGCAGGGGGCATAGCCGGGGGGGCTGATGAGCAGTTCTTC.